This TCR beta chain was recorded in a study of CD8 T cells in ankylosing spondylitis. Broader study findings: From matched ankylosing spondylitis synovial fluid, disease-linked clones were reportedly recovered at significantly enriched levels. For ankylosing spondylitis blood, a TCR beta motif of about 8 highly homologous variants appeared characteristic.

Note on this clonotype: Its specificity is not known.

The CDR3 is 16 amino acids. Germline CDR1 is SEHNR and CDR2 is FQNEAQ (reference sequence). The V gene end was trimmed by 5 bases and the J gene end by 9 bases; junction bases not matched to a gene: 16. TCRdb re-derived calls from the 5' RACE reads in MiXCR, one entry per CDR3 protein. The table includes 100,000 to 150,000 distinct CDR3 sequences, roughly 17% detected once. This clonotype was sampled from a male donor with ankylosing spondylitis. What was sequenced was blood, either unsorted or a sorted T cell fraction (not recorded which). The chain employs TRBV7-9 and TRBJ2-3; 8 bases agree with TRBD2. This chain's CDR3 is CASSPPSAGAGPTQYF. CDR3 DNA: TGTGCCAGCAGCCCCCCCTCAGCGGGAGCTGGTCCAACGCAGTATTTT.